The 25 T cell receptor beta chains given below trace back to one sample, sequenced in a study of cytomegalovirus exposure and HLA in healthy donors. Primers included in the PCR were 60 Vbeta and 13 Jbeta primers. Sequencing was performed with immunoSEQ multiplex PCR; in TCRdb, only in-frame clones are kept and a portion is missing. The sample has roughly 120,000 clones, roughly 80% seen once. Material for sequencing was PBMCs. The receptors stem from a female donor in good health and CMV-seropositive.

By frequency in the sample, this clone is medium-sized. V and J are TRBV9 and TRBJ2-1, with 9 bases aligning to TRBD2. The CDR3 length is 15 residues. Per germline, CDR1 SGDLS and CDR2 YYNGEE. V lost 0 bases and J lost 7; bases outside the gene matches: 5. Here the CDR3 DNA reads TGTGCCAGCAGCGTAGGTCTAGCGGGGCGTAATGAGCAGTTCTTC. The encoded protein is CASSVGLAGRNEQFF.

This clone was observed a few times. The rearrangement joins TRBV19 to TRBJ1-5, with D hard to call. The CDR3 consists of 14 residues. Between the trimmed V and J ends, which lost 3 bases and 4 bases, there was a span of 10 bases. Germline CDR1 and CDR2: LNHDA and SQIVND (reference sequence). CDR3 in DNA: TGTGCCAGTAGTATTTTCCCAGTAAATCAGCCCCAGCATTTT. It translates to CASSIFPVNQPQHF.

The table lists this clone with a few counts. The chain recombines TRBV7-6 with TRBJ2-1; D not certain. The germline V gene has CDR1 SGHVS and CDR2 FNYEAQ. The CDR3 is 15 residues long. Trimming left V 4 bases short and J 8 bases short, with 18 bases between. CDR3 sequence: CASSSNPSPADEQFF. CDR3 nucleotides: TGTGCCAGCAGCTCGAACCCGTCTCCCGCGGATGAGCAGTTCTTC.

This clone was seen just once. Other DNA sequences within the sample encode an identical CDR3. The chain uses TRBV29-1 and TRBJ1-1, with TRBD1 matching over 7 bases. In germline, CDR1 is SQVTM, CDR2 ANQGSEA. Trimming removed 6 bases from V and 0 bases from J; junction bases left unmatched: 1. This CDR3 region has 12 residues. The CDR3 DNA is TGCAGCGTGGGACAGCTGAACACTGAAGCTTTCTTT. Amino acid sequence: CSVGQLNTEAFF.

CDR3 nucleotides: TGTGCCAGCGGAAGGGACAGGGTGTTAGAAAAACTGTTTTTT. This codes for CASGRDRVLEKLFF. The chain links TRBV5-4 to TRBJ1-4; 9 bases are a match to TRBD1. J gave up 8 bases and V 7 bases, and 9 bases lay outside the gene matches. Germline lookup yields CDR1 SGHNT and CDR2 YYREEE (reference sequence). There are 14 residues in the CDR3.

V and J are TRBV5-1 and TRBJ2-2, with 10 bases that match TRBD2. Trimming cost V 2 bases and J 2 bases; bases outside gene matches: 3. The CDR3 has 16 residues. Germline CDR1 SGHRS, CDR2 YFSETQ. Written as DNA, the CDR3 is TGCGCCAGCAGCTTTCTAGCGGGGGCAAACACCGGGGAGCTGTTTTTT. Encoded protein: CASSFLAGANTGELFF.

The chain is built from TRBV30 and TRBJ2-2; D might be TRBD1 (6 bases). The germline V gene has CDR1 GTSNPN and CDR2 SVGIG (reference sequence). The CDR3 spans 14 residues. Trimming removed 2 bases at V and 0 bases at J, with 7 bases between. Here the CDR3 reads CAWSWDTNTGELFF. CDR3 nucleotides: TGTGCCTGGAGTTGGGACACGAACACCGGGGAGCTGTTTTTT.

The chain links TRBV5-4 to TRBJ2-1; 10 bases are shared with TRBD2. Germline loops: CDR1 SGHNT, CDR2 YYREEE (reference sequence). This CDR3 has 14 residues. V shed 4 bases and J 4 bases; nucleotides not matched to a gene: 2. CDR3 DNA: TGTGCCAGCAGCGAGCGGGGGGGATACAATGAGCAGTTCTTC. This sequence encodes CASSERGGYNEQFF.

The rearrangement joins TRBV27 to TRBJ2-1; the match to TRBD1 covers 7 bases. Germline loops: CDR1 MNHEY, CDR2 SMNVEV (reference sequence). J was trimmed by 2 bases and V by 5 bases; bases with no gene match: 6. This CDR3 is 15 amino acids long. In nucleotides, the CDR3 is TGTGCCAGCAGTCCCCGACAGGGAGCCTACAATGAGCAGTTCTTC. It yields the protein CASSPRQGAYNEQFF.

The V and J genes are TRBV18 and TRBJ1-1, with D perhaps matching TRBD1 (5 bases). The V gene's germline CDR1 is KGHSH and CDR2 LQKENI. This CDR3 is 16 amino acids long. V lost 4 bases to trimming and J lost 5 bases, with 20 bases between them. CDR3 amino acids: CASSLGLEVGGTEAFF. CDR3 DNA sequence: TGTGCCAGCTCACTGGGATTGGAAGTCGGGGGAACTGAAGCTTTCTTT.

The V call is TRBV18, the J call TRBJ1-2; no clear D gene. Germline V CDR1 and CDR2: KGHSH, LQKENI. This CDR3 spans 16 amino acids. V was pared by 3 bases and J by 0 bases, with 14 bases between. CDR3 sequence: CASSPPAGRANYGYTF. The CDR3 DNA follows: TGTGCCAGCTCACCCCCAGCGGGAAGGGCTAACTATGGCTACACCTTC.

A word on this clone: An end of the junction does not agree with germline; a read error may underlie this. The chain combines TRBV7-9 with TRBJ2-1; 9 bases map to TRBD2. The CDR3 totals 15 residues. CDR1 is SEHNR and CDR2 is FQNEAQ in the germline V gene (reference sequence). CDR3: CSSSDIAGALNEQFF. Written as DNA, the CDR3 is TGTTCCAGCAGCGACATAGCGGGGGCCCTCAATGAGCAGTTCTTC.

The chain carries TRBV5-6 and TRBJ2-7; 9 bases line up with TRBD1. The V gene's germline CDR1 is SGHDT and CDR2 YYEEEE. CDR3 length: 15 amino acids. V gave up 3 bases and J gave up 0 bases; unmatched junction bases: 4. The CDR3 nucleotides read TGTGCCAGCAGCTGGGAGACAGGGGGCTCCTACGAGCAGTACTTC. This sequence encodes CASSWETGGSYEQYF.

J is TRBJ1-5 and V is TRBV28; 7 bases are shared with TRBD1. V dropped 6 bases and J dropped 2; count of bases not matched to a gene: 4. Germline assignment: CDR1 MDHEN and CDR2 SYDVKM. This CDR3 is 14 amino acids long. CDR3 in DNA: TGTGCCAGCAGCCTCGGACAGGGCAATCAGCCCCAGCATTTT. Its translation: CASSLGQGNQPQHF.

The chain has TRBV19 and TRBJ1-5, with 11 bases identical to TRBD1. Germline V gene data show CDR1 as LNHDA and CDR2 as SQIVND (reference sequence). This CDR3 is 16 amino acids long. The V gene end was trimmed by 7 bases and the J gene end by 3 bases; junction bases not matched to a gene: 8. The DNA of the CDR3 is TGTGCCAGTAACCTCCGGACAGGGGGCGACAATCAGCCCCAGCATTTT. Protein: CASNLRTGGDNQPQHF.

This clone occurred a few times. The chain uses TRBV5-1 and TRBJ2-5, with a possible D match to TRBD2 (5 bases). Per the germline V gene, CDR1 is SGHRS and CDR2 is YFSETQ. The CDR3 loop spans 14 amino acids. V was trimmed by 2 bases and J by 4 bases, leaving 12 bases between them. Here the CDR3 reads CASSFSGGGETQYF. The CDR3 nucleotides read TGCGCCAGCAGCTTTTCCGGCGGAGGAGAGACCCAGTACTTC.

This clone was detected once. This chain joins TRBV10-1 and TRBJ2-7; no clear D gene. Germline V gene sequence: CDR1 WNHNN, CDR2 SYGVQD (reference sequence). This CDR3 has 14 amino acids. Deletions cut 5 bases from V and 0 bases from J, with 11 bases between. The CDR3 sequence is CASSQGGSSYEQYF. CDR3 DNA sequence: TGCGCCAGCAGTCAAGGCGGTAGCTCCTACGAGCAGTACTTC.

The chain couples TRBV10-3 to TRBJ2-5, with D possibly being TRBD1 (5 bases). CDR3 length: 14 amino acids. Trimming cost V 6 bases and J 4 bases, with 15 bases left between them. Per germline, CDR1 ENHRY and CDR2 SYGVKD. This CDR3 is CAISQGAVTETQYF. CDR3 coding DNA: TGTGCCATCAGCCAAGGGGCGGTAACAGAGACCCAGTACTTC.

The rearrangement links TRBV5-5 to TRBJ1-6; weak D call: TRBD1 (6 bases). CDR1 and CDR2 (germline): SGHKS, YYEKEE (reference sequence). Trimming took 0 bases from V and 2 from J, leaving 12 bases between them. The CDR3 totals 17 residues. The CDR3, as DNA: TGTGCCAGCAGCTTGGCTTCCCGACAGGCCTATAATTCACCCCTCCACTTT. Encoded protein: CASSLASRQAYNSPLHF. Filled out from reference TRBV5-5 and TRBJ1-6, the complete variable domain reads DAGVTQSPTHLIKTRGQQVTLRCSPISGHKSVSWYQQVLGQGPQFIFQYYEKEERGRGNFPDRFSARQFPNYSSELNVNALLLGDSALYLCASSLASRQAYNSPLHFGNGTRLTVT.

This clone appeared a few times. This sequence joins TRBV10-1 and TRBJ1-1; no reliable D call. The V gene's germline CDR1 is WNHNN and CDR2 SYGVQD (reference sequence). V lost 6 bases and J lost 0, with 8 bases in between. The CDR3 extends over 13 amino acids. This CDR3 reads CASSAVLNTEAFF. CDR3 nucleotide sequence: TGCGCCAGCAGCGCAGTCCTGAACACTGAAGCTTTCTTT.

The genes are TRBV5-1 and TRBJ2-5; 10 bases line up with TRBD2. V shed 6 bases and J 3 bases; nucleotides not matched to a gene: 5. Per germline, CDR1 SGHRS and CDR2 YFSETQ. The CDR3 contains 14 residues. The CDR3 coding sequence is TGCGCCAGCAAAGCTAGCGGGGGAAAAGAGACCCAGTACTTC. Translated, it gives CASKASGGKETQYF.

V and J are TRBV19 and TRBJ1-6, with D perhaps TRBD1 (6 bases). V lost 7 bases and J lost 9, with 19 bases in between. The CDR3 runs 15 residues. Looked up from germline, CDR1 is LNHDA and CDR2 is SQIVND (reference sequence). The CDR3 bases are TGTGCCAGTACCCCGCGGGGGGCAAATTTTTCACCCCTCCACTTT. The encoded protein is CASTPRGANFSPLHF.

This sequence joins TRBV10-1 and TRBJ2-7; 7 positions agree with TRBD1. Germline CDR1 and CDR2: WNHNN and SYGVQD (reference sequence). This CDR3 contains 13 residues. V lost 6 bases and J lost 4; bases outside the gene matches: 6. The CDR3: CASSMTGQYEQYF. The CDR3 coding sequence is TGCGCCAGCAGCATGACAGGGCAGTACGAGCAGTACTTC.

This chain uses TRBV28 with TRBJ1-5; 8 bases are shared with TRBD1. There are 14 residues in the CDR3. J gave up 5 bases and V 5 bases, and 5 bases lay outside the gene matches. Germline V CDR1 and CDR2: MDHEN, SYDVKM. CDR3 sequence reads: CASSTLTGDQPQHF. As DNA, the CDR3 is TGTGCCAGCAGTACCCTGACAGGGGATCAGCCCCAGCATTTT.

The chain recombines TRBV7-2 with TRBJ2-3; 12 bases map to TRBD2. The CDR3 extends over 17 amino acids. Germline CDR1 reads SGHTA; CDR2 reads FQGNSA. V shed 7 bases and J 2 bases; nucleotides not matched to a gene: 10. The CDR3 sequence: CASTPGLAGRFTDTQYF. The CDR3 region has the DNA TGTGCCAGCACCCCTGGACTAGCGGGGCGATTCACAGATACGCAGTATTTT.